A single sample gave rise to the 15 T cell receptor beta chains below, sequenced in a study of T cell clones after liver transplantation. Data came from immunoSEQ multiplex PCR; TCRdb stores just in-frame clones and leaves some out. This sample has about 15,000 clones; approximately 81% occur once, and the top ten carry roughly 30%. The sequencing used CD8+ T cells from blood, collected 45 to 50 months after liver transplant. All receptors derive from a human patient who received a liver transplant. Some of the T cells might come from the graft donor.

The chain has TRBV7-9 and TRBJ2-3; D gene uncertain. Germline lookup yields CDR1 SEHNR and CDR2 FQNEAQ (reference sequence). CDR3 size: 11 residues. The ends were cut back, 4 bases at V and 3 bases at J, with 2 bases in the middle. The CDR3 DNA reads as TGTGCCAGCAGCTATACAGATACGCAGTATTTT. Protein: CASSYTDTQYF.

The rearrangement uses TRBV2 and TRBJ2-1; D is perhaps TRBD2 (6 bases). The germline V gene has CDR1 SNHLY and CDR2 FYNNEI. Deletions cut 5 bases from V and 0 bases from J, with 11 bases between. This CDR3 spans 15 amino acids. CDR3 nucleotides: TGTGCCAGCAGTTGGGACTCCAGCTCCTACAATGAGCAGTTCTTC. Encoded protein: CASSWDSSSYNEQFF.

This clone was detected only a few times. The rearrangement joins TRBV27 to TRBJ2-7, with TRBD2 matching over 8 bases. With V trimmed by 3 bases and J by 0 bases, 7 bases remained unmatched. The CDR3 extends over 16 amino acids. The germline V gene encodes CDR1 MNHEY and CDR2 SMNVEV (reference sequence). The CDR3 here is CASSLVGGAISYEQYF. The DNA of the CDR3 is TGTGCCAGCAGTTTGGTCGGGGGGGCAATCTCCTACGAGCAGTACTTC.

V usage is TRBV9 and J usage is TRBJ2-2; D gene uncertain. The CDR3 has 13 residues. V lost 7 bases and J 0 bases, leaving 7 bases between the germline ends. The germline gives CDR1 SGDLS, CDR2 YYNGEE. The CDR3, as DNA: TGTGCCAGCGGGATGACGAACACCGGGGAGCTGTTTTTT. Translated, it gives CASGMTNTGELFF.

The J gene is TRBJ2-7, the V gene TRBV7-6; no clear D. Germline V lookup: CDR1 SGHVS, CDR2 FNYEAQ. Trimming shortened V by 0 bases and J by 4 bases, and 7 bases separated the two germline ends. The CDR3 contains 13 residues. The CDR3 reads CASSLAPAYEQYF. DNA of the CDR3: TGTGCCAGCAGCTTAGCTCCAGCGTACGAGCAGTACTTC.

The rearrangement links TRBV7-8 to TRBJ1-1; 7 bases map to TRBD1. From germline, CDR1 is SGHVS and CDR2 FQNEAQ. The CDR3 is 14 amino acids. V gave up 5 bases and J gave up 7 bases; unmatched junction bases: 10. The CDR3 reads CASSPPGGVGEAFF. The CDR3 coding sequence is TGTGCCAGCAGCCCCCCAGGGGGGGTTGGTGAAGCTTTCTTT.

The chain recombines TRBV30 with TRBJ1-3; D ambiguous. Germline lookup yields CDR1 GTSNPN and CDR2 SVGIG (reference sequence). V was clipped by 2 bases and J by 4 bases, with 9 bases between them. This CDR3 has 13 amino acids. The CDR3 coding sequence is TGTGCCTGGAGTTTTTTTGGCGGAAACACCATATATTTT. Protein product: CAWSFFGGNTIYF.

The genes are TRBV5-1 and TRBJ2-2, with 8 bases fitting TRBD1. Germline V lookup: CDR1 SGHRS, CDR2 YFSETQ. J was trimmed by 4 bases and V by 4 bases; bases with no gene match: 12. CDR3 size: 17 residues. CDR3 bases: TGCGCCAGCAGCACAGGGGGTTGGACCAAGATCACCGGGGAGCTGTTTTTT. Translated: CASSTGGWTKITGELFF.

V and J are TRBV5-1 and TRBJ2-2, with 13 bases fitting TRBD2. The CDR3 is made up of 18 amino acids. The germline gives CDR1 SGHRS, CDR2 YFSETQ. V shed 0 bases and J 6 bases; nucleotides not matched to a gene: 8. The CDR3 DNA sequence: TGCGCCAGCAGCTTGGTTCCCGGACTAGCGGGAGATCCCGGGGAGCTGTTTTTT. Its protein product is CASSLVPGLAGDPGELFF.

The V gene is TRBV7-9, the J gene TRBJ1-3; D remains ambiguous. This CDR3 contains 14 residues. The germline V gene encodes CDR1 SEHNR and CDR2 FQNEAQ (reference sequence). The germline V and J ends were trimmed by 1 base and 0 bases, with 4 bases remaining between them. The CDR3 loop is CASSLGPSGNTIYF. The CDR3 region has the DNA TGTGCCAGCAGCTTAGGGCCCTCTGGAAACACCATATATTTT. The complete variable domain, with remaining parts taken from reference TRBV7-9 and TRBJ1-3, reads DTGVSQNPRHKITKRGQNVTFRCDPISEHNRLYWYRQTLGQGPEFLTYFQNEAQLEKSRLLSDRFSAERPKGSFSTLEIQRTEQGDSAMYLCASSLGPSGNTIYFGEGSWLTVV.

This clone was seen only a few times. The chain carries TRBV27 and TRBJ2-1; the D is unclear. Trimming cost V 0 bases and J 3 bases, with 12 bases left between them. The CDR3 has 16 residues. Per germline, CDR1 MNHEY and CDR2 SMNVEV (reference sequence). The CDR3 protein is CASSLSIPLVYNEQFF. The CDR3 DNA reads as TGTGCCAGCAGTTTATCGATTCCCCTAGTCTACAATGAGCAGTTCTTC.

For the CDR3, the DNA is TGTGCCAGCAGCTTAGATCCGATTTCCTACAATGAGCAGTTCTTC. Residues: CASSLDPISYNEQFF. This chain uses TRBV11-3 with TRBJ2-1; D gene ambiguous. CDR1 is SGHNT, CDR2 YENEEA, per germline. The CDR3 is made up of 15 amino acids. V was shortened by 0 bases and J by 1 base, with 7 bases between the two germline ends. Full variable domain (rest looked up from reference TRBV11-3 and TRBJ2-1): EAGVVQSPRYKIIEKKQPVAFWCNPISGHNTLYWYLQNLGQGPELLIRYENEEAVDDSQLPKDRFSAERLKGVDSTLKIQPAELGDSAVYLCASSLDPISYNEQFFGPGTRLTVL.

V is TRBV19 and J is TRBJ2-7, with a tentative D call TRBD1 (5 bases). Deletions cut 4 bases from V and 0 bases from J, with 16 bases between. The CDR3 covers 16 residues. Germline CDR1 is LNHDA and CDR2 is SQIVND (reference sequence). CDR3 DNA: TGTGCCAGTAGTACTAGTCAGGGCTGGCTCTCCTACGAGCAGTACTTC. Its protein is CASSTSQGWLSYEQYF.

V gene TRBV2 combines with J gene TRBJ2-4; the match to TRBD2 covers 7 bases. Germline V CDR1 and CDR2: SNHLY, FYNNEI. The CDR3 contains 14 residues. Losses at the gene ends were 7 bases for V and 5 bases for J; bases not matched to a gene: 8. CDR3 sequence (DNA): TGTGCCAGCAAGTTCCTCCGGGGGGAAAACATTCAGTACTTC. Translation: CASKFLRGENIQYF.

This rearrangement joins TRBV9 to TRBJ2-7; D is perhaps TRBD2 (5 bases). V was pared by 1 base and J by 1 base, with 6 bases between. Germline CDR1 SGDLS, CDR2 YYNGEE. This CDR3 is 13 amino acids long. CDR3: CASSVSGSYEQYF. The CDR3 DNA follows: TGTGCCAGCAGCGTATCGGGGTCCTACGAGCAGTACTTC.